This T cell receptor (beta chain) was found in a study of OX40 agonist ivuxolimab in advanced cancers. For the study in its entirety: The costimulatory receptor OX40 (CD134) was targeted by ivuxolimab, a fully human IgG2 agonistic monoclonal antibody. Of the approximately 50 patients in dose escalation, about 19 had hepatocellular carcinoma, some 15 had melanoma, 9 had renal cell carcinoma and 9 had head and neck cancer. The paper describes the monotherapy dose-escalation part (N ≈ 52 patients) of the phase I trial of ivuxolimab. In the dose-escalation cohort, roughly 82% of patients were male, and the mean age was roughly 60 years with a range of about 20 to 80. Three dose-escalation patients achieved partial responses, one with hepatocellular carcinoma and two with cutaneous melanoma. Peripheral TCRbeta sequencing aimed to test whether ivuxolimab altered TCR sequence diversity and caused clonal T-cell expansion. Patients were allowed to have had prior anti-PD-1, anti-PD-L1 or anti-CTLA-4 therapy, and about 40% of the dose-escalation patients had been treated with checkpoint inhibitors. Intravenous ivuxolimab was administered to patients every 2 weeks at six dose levels: 0.01, 0.1, 0.3, 1.5, 3 and 10 mg/kg.

The table lists this clone with a count of one. The clone's antigen remains unknown. There are no base qualities to consult, and no much larger clone falls within one base. The V and J ends are trimmed by 5 bases and 6 bases, leaving 12 bases between them. Measured from the cysteine to the phenylalanine, the CDR3 is 13 residues long. The CDR3 DNA has 39 bases and is translated from base 1. The germline V gene yields SGHTA for CDR1 and FQGTGA for CDR2. Genomic DNA was extracted from sorted cells for sequencing of the TCRbeta CDR3 region. TCRbeta CDR3 regions were sequenced using the immunoSEQ Assay. The source is immuneACCESS, and TCRdb retained only in-frame sequences with V and J called. Part of the clones is not carried over; for the studies checked, unresolved V genes explain less than half of this, and the remainder is unexplained. This sample holds about 73,000 clones; about 90% were observed only once. The top ten hold over 0.75% of the sample.

The trial excluded patients who had a history of autoimmune disease or who were on systemic immunosuppression. In every dose cohort, peripheral blood was drawn for TCR sequencing at baseline, cycle 4 day 1, and cycle 7 day 1. The samples were taken from a phase I, first-in-human, multicenter, open-label dose-escalation trial of ivuxolimab. Adults with locally advanced or metastatic head and neck squamous cell, hepatocellular, melanoma or renal cell carcinoma were enrolled in the trial. CD4+ and CD8+ T cells were sorted separately from peripheral blood before TCR sequencing. Overall study outcomes, separate from this receptor: At doses from 0.1 to 3.0 mg/kg, clonal expansion was seen in both CD4+ and CD8+ blood T cells between baseline and week 6. In partial responders in the 0.1-3.0 mg/kg groups, normalized peripheral clonal expansion was found to be among the lowest, especially among CD8+ T cells. After ivuxolimab, more expanded clones were found on average in CD8+ T cells than in CD4+ T cells. Which antigens the clonally expanded peripheral T cells were specific for was not determined. Low levels of normalized T-cell clonal expansion were also seen in some patients who did not respond.

Recombination joined TRBV7-3 with TRBJ2-3, with the identity of the D gene unclear. The sample here was CD4+ or CD8+ T cells sorted from blood, taken in a trial of the OX40 agonist ivuxolimab. The receptor's source is an adult with an advanced solid tumor such as melanoma, head and neck, liver or kidney cancer. The CDR3 protein: CASSPPGADTQYF. The nucleotide sequence is TGTGCCAGCAGCCCCCCCGGTGCGGATACGCAGTATTTT.